This T cell receptor beta chain was retrieved from a study of blood T cell repertoires in COVID-19. Repertoires were generated with immunoSEQ multiplex PCR, while TCRdb's copy carries only in-frame clones and drops some. The sample carries approximately 300,000 clones, over 75% recorded once. V was clipped by 4 bases and J by 3 bases; unmatched bases: 4. This CDR3 is built from 15 residues. Germline lookup yields CDR1 MRHNA and CDR2 SNTAGT. Two negative PCRs, clearance, or symptom resolution had been documented for recovered Cohort 3 donors. This TCR was sampled from a man aged 25-45 years who had recovered from COVID-19. Input material: PBMCs or T cells enriched from blood (not recorded which). The genes are TRBV6-4 and TRBJ2-1, with 9 bases matching TRBD2. As DNA, the CDR3 is TGTGCCAGCAGTGCCCGTAGCGGGAGCTACAATGAGCAGTTCTTC. Translating gives CASSARSGSYNEQFF.